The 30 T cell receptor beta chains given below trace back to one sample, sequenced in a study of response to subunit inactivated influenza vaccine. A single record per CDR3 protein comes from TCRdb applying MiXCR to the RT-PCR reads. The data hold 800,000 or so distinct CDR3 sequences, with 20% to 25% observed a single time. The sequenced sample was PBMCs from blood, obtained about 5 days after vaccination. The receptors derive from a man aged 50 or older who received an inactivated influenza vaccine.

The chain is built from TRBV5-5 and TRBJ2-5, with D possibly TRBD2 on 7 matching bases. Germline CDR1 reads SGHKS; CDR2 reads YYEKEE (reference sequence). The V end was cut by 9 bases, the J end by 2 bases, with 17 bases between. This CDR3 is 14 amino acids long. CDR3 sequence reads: CATGKGGVQETQYF. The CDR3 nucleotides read TGTGCCACCGGAAAGGGGGGGGTACAAGAGACCCAGTACTTC.

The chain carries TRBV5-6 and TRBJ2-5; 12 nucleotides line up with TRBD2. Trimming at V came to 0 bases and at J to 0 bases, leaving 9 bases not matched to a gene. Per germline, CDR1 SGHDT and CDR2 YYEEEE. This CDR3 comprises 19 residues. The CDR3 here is CASSLVWLAGGSYQETQYF. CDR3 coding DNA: TGTGCCAGCAGCTTGGTGTGGCTAGCGGGGGGGTCGTACCAAGAGACCCAGTACTTC.

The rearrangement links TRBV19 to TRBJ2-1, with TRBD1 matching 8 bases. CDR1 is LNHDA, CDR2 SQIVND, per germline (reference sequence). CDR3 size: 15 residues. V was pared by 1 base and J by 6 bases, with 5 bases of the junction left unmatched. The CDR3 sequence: CASSIGTGRVNEQFF. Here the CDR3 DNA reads TGTGCCAGTAGTATAGGGACAGGGCGCGTCAATGAGCAGTTCTTC.

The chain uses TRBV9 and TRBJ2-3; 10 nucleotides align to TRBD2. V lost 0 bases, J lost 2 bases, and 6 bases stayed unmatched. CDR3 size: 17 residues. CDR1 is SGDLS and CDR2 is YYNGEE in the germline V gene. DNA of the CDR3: TGTGCCAGCAGCGTAGCGGGTCTAGCGGGGGTCACAGATACGCAGTATTTT. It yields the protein CASSVAGLAGVTDTQYF.

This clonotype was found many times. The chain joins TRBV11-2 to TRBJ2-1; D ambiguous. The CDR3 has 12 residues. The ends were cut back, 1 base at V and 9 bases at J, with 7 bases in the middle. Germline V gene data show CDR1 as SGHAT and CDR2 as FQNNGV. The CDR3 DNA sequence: TGTGCCAGCAGCTTAGGGTTAGGTGAGCAGTTCTTC. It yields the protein CASSLGLGEQFF.

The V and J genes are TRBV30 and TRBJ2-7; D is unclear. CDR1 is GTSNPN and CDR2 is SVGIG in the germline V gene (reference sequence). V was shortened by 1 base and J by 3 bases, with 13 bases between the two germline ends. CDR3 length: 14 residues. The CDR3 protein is CAWSASWALYEQYF. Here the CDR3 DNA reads TGTGCCTGGAGTGCCTCCTGGGCACTCTACGAGCAGTACTTC.

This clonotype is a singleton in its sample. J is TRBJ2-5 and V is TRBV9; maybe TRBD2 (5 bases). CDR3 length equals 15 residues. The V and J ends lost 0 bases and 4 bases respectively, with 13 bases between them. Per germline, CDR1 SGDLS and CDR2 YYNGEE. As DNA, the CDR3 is TGTGCCAGCAGCGTAGCGGATCGGAGGCGAGAGACCCAGTACTTC. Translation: CASSVADRRRETQYF.

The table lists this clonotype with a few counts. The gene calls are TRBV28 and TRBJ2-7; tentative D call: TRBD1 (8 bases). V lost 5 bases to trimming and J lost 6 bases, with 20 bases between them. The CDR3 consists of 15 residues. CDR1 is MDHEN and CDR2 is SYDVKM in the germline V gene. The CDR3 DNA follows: TGTGCCAGCAGTGCGCTCACAGGGGGGGTGGTCGAGCAGTACTTC. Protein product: CASSALTGGVVEQYF. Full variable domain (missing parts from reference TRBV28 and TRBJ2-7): DVKVTQSSRYLVKRTGEKVFLECVQDMDHENMFWYRQDPGLGLRLIYFSYDVKMKEKGDIPEGYSVSREKKERFSLILESASTNQTSMYLCASSALTGGVVEQYFGPGTRLTVT.

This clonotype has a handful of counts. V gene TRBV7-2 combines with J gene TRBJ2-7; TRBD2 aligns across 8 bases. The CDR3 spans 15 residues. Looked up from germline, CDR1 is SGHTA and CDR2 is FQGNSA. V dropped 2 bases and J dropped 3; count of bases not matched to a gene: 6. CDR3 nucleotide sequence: TGTGCCAGCAGCTTACAAGGGACTAGAGGCTACGAGCAGTACTTC. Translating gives CASSLQGTRGYEQYF.

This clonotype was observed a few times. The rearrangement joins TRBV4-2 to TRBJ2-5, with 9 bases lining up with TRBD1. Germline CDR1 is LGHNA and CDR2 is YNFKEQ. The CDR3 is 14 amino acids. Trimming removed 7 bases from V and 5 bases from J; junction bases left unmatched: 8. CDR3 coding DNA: TGTGCCAGCAACGGACAGGGGTGTTTGGAGACCCAGTACTTC. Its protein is CASNGQGCLETQYF.

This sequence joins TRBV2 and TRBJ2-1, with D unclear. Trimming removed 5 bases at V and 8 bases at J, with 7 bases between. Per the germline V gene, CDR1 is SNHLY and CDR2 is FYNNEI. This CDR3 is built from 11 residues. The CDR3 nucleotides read TGTGCCAGCAGTCGTAACGATGAGCAGTTCTTC. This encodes CASSRNDEQFF.

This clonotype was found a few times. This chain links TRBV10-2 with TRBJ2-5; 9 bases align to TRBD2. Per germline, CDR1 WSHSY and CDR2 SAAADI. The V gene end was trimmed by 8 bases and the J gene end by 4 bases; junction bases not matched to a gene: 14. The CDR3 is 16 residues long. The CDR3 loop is CASAKGAGGLGETQYF. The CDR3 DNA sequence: TGCGCCAGCGCTAAGGGAGCGGGGGGCCTAGGAGAGACCCAGTACTTC.

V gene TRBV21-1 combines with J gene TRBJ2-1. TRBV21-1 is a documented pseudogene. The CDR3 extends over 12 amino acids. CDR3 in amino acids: CASSGYYNEQFF. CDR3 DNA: TGTGCCAGCAGCGGTTATTACAATGAGCAGTTCTTC.

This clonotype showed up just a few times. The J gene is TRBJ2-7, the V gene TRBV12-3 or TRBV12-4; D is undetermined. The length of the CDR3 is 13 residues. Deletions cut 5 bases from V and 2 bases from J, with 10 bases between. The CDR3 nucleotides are TGTGCCAGCAGTACGGGTAGGACCTACGAGCAGTACTTC. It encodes CASSTGRTYEQYF.

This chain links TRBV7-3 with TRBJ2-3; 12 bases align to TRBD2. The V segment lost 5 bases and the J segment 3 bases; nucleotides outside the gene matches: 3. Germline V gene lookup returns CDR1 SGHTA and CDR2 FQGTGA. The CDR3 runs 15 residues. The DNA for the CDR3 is TGTGCCAGCAGCCCTAGCGGGAGGGGGACAGATACGCAGTATTTT. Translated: CASSPSGRGTDTQYF.

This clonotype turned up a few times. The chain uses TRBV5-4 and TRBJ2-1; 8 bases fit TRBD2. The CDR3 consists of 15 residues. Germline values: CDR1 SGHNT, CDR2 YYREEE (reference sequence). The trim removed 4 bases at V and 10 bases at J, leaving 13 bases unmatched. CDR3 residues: CASSTPSGGVQEQFF. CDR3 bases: TGTGCCAGCAGCACACCCAGCGGGGGAGTACAAGAGCAGTTCTTC.

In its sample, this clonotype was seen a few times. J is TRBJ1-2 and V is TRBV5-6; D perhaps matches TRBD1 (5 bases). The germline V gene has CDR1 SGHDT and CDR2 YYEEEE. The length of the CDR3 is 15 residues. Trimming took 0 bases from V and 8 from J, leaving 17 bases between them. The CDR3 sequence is CASSLVGGERSGYTF. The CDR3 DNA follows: TGTGCCAGCAGCTTGGTGGGGGGAGAGAGAAGCGGCTACACCTTC.

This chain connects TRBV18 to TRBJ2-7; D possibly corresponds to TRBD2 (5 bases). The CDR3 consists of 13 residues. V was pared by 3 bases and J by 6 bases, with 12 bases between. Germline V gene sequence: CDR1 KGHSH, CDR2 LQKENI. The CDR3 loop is CASSPHTAAEQYF. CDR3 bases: TGTGCCAGCTCACCCCATACAGCGGCCGAGCAGTACTTC. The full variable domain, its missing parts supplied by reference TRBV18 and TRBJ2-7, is NAGVMQNPRHLVRRRGQEARLRCSPMKGHSHVYWYRQLPEEGLKFMVYLQKENIIDESGMPKERFSAEFPKEGPSILRIQQVVRGDSAAYFCASSPHTAAEQYFGPGTRLTVT.

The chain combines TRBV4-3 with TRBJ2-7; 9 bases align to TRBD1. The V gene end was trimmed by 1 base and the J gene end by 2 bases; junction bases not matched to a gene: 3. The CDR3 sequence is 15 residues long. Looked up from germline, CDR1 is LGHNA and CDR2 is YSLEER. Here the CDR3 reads CASSQGTGVTYEQYF. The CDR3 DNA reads TGCGCCAGCAGCCAAGGGACAGGGGTTACCTACGAGCAGTACTTC.

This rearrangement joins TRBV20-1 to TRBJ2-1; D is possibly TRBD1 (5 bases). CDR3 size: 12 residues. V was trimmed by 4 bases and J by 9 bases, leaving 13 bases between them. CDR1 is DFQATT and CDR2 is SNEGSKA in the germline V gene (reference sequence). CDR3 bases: TGCAGTGCTACGCAGGGTCAGCGTGAGCAGTTCTTC. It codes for CSATQGQREQFF.

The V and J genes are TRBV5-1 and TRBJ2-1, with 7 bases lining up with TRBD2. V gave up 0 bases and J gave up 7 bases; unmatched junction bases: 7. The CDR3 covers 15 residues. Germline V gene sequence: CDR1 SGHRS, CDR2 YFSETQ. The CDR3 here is CASSLAAGSWNEQFF. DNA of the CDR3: TGCGCCAGCAGCTTGGCAGCGGGAAGCTGGAATGAGCAGTTCTTC. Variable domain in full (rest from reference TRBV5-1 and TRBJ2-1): KAGVTQTPRYLIKTRGQQVTLSCSPISGHRSVSWYQQTPGQGLQFLFEYFSETQRNKGNFPGRFSGRQFSNSRSEMNVSTLELGDSALYLCASSLAAGSWNEQFFGPGTRLTVL.

The DNA of the CDR3 is TGCGCCAGCGGCGATCCGACAGGCCTGGGGACTGAAGCTTTCTTT. Protein product: CASGDPTGLGTEAFF. The chain links TRBV5-1 to TRBJ1-1, with D maybe TRBD1 (6 bases). This CDR3 has 15 amino acids. Germline values: CDR1 SGHRS, CDR2 YFSETQ. Trimming took off 7 bases at V and 5 bases at J, with 21 bases between the two ends.

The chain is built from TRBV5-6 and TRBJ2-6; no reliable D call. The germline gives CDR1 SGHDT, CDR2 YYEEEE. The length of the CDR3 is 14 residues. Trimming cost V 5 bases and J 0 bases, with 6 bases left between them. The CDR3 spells CASRTGSGANVLTF. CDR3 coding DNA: TGTGCCAGCAGAACCGGCTCTGGGGCCAACGTCCTGACTTTC. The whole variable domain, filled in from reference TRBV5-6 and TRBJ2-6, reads DAGVTQSPTHLIKTRGQQVTLRCSPKSGHDTVSWYQQALGQGPQFIFQYYEEEERQRGNFPDRFSGHQFPNYSSELNVNALLLGDSALYLCASRTGSGANVLTFGAGSRLTVL.

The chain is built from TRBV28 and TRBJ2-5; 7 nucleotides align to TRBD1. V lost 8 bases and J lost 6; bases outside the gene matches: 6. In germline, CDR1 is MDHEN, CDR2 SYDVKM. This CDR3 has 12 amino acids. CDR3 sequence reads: CASGIQGKTQYF. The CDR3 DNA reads TGTGCCAGCGGCATACAGGGGAAGACCCAGTACTTC.

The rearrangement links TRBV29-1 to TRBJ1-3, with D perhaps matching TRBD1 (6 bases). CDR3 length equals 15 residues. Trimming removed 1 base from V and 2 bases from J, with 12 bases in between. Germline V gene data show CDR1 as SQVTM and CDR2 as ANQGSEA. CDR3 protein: CSVEGTASAGNTIYF. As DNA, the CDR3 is TGCAGCGTTGAAGGGACAGCCAGTGCTGGAAACACCATATATTTT.

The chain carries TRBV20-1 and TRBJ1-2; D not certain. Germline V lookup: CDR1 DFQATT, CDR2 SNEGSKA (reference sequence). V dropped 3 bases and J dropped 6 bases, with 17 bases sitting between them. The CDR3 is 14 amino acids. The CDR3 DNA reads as TGCAGTGCTAGTCTTTCCTCCGCCGTCCATGGCTACACCTTC. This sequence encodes CSASLSSAVHGYTF.

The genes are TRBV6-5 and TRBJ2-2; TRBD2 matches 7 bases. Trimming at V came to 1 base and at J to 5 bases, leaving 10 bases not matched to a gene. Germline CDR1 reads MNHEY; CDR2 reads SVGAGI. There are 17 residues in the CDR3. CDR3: CASSYLKRTRLTGELFF. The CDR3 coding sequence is TGTGCCAGCAGTTACTTGAAACGGACTAGGTTGACCGGGGAGCTGTTTTTT.

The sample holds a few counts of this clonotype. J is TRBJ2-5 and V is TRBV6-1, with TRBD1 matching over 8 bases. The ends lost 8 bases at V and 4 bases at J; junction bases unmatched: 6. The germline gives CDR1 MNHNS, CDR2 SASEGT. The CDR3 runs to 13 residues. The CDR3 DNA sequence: TGTGCCAGCTCCCAGGGGGCTTCAGAGACCCAGTACTTC. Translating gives CASSQGASETQYF.

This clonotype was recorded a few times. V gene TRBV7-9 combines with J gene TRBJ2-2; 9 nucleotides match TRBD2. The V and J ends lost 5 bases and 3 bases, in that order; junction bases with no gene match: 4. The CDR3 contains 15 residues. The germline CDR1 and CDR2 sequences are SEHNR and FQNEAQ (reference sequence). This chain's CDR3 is CASSPSGVDTGELFF. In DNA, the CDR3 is TGTGCCAGCAGCCCTAGCGGGGTCGACACCGGGGAGCTGTTTTTT.

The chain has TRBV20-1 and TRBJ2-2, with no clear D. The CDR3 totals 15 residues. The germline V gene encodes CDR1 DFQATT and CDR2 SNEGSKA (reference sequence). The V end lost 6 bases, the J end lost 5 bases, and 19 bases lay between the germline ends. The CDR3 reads CSAPSARLRTGELFF. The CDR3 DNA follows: TGCAGTGCCCCAAGCGCCAGATTGCGGACCGGGGAGCTGTTTTTT.